Shown below are 10 T cell receptor beta chains from a single sample sequenced in a study of blood T cell repertoires in COVID-19. Only in-frame clones appear in the TCRdb table, and some are missing; sequencing was by immunoSEQ multiplex PCR. The table includes about 190,000 clones, approximately 90% detected once. Sequencing was carried out using peripheral blood. The receptors come from a man aged 25-45 years with acute or convalescent COVID-19.

The chain is built from TRBV7-2 and TRBJ2-5; weak D call: TRBD2 (5 bases). The CDR3 spans 14 residues. Trimming pared 5 bases from V and 2 bases from J, leaving 12 bases between. The V gene's germline CDR1 is SGHTA and CDR2 FQGNSA. The CDR3 sequence: CASSRPPGQETQYF. The CDR3 DNA sequence: TGTGCCAGCAGCAGGCCCCCGGGACAAGAGACCCAGTACTTC. Full variable domain (missing parts from reference TRBV7-2 and TRBJ2-5): GAGVSQSPSNKVTEKGKDVELRCDPISGHTALYWYRQSLGQGLEFLIYFQGNSAPDKSGLPSDRFSAERTGGSVSTLTIQRTQQEDSAVYLCASSRPPGQETQYFGPGTRLLVL.

The rearrangement joins TRBV28 to TRBJ2-7, with TRBD2 identical over 9 bases. Germline V gene lookup returns CDR1 MDHEN and CDR2 SYDVKM. The CDR3 consists of 16 residues. V trimming: 9 bases; J trimming: 1 base; junction bases outside the gene matches: 13. The chain's CDR3 is CASPPLAGEGSYEQYF. The CDR3 DNA reads TGTGCCAGTCCTCCCTTAGCGGGAGAGGGGTCCTACGAGCAGTACTTC.

The V gene is TRBV5-1, the J gene TRBJ2-5; the match to TRBD2 covers 9 bases. The CDR3 covers 15 residues. Germline V gene lookup returns CDR1 SGHRS and CDR2 YFSETQ. V lost 4 bases, J lost 2 bases, and 6 bases stayed unmatched. CDR3 bases: TGCGCCAGCAGCAGAAGCGGGGGGCTTCAAGAGACCCAGTACTTC. Encoded protein: CASSRSGGLQETQYF.

The chain uses TRBV28 and TRBJ1-2; 8 nucleotides align to TRBD1. V trimming: 6 bases; J trimming: 4 bases; junction bases outside the gene matches: 7. Germline values: CDR1 MDHEN, CDR2 SYDVKM. The length of the CDR3 is 14 residues. DNA of the CDR3: TGTGCCAGCAGATCGGACAGGGAGCTCTATGGCTACACCTTC. Translated, it gives CASRSDRELYGYTF.

The sample holds one count of this clone. This sequence joins TRBV19 and TRBJ2-2; D perhaps matches TRBD1 (5 bases). The CDR3 length is 16 residues. The germline CDR1 and CDR2 sequences are LNHDA and SQIVND (reference sequence). Trimming removed 0 bases from V and 4 bases from J, with 12 bases in between. CDR3: CASSIDWRQFTGELFF. CDR3 DNA: TGTGCCAGTAGTATAGATTGGAGACAGTTCACCGGGGAGCTGTTTTTT.

The rearrangement joins TRBV7-8 to TRBJ1-6; 7 bases map to TRBD1. The trim removed 5 bases at V and 10 bases at J, leaving 11 bases unmatched. The germline V gene has CDR1 SGHVS and CDR2 FQNEAQ. The CDR3 length is 15 residues. Here the CDR3 DNA reads TGTGCCAGCAGCGTCTACAGGGGAAAGGGATCACCCCTCCACTTT. It codes for CASSVYRGKGSPLHF.

J is TRBJ2-1 and V is TRBV5-6; possibly TRBD1 for D (5 bases). Germline lookup yields CDR1 SGHDT and CDR2 YYEEEE. Trimming removed 0 bases at V and 2 bases at J, with 9 bases between. The CDR3 has 15 residues. The CDR3 sequence is CASSLGDRTYNEQFF. DNA of the CDR3: TGTGCCAGCAGCTTGGGTGACAGAACCTACAATGAGCAGTTCTTC. Complete variable domain (other parts from reference TRBV5-6 and TRBJ2-1): DAGVTQSPTHLIKTRGQQVTLRCSPKSGHDTVSWYQQALGQGPQFIFQYYEEEERQRGNFPDRFSGHQFPNYSSELNVNALLLGDSALYLCASSLGDRTYNEQFFGPGTRLTVL.

V usage is TRBV5-1 and J usage is TRBJ1-6; the match to TRBD1 covers 8 bases. The V gene's germline CDR1 is SGHRS and CDR2 YFSETQ. This CDR3 comprises 16 residues. V gave up 7 bases and J gave up 6 bases; unmatched junction bases: 12. This chain's CDR3 is CASHWGGQDPNSPLHF. The CDR3 DNA follows: TGCGCCAGCCACTGGGGGGGACAGGACCCTAATTCACCCCTCCACTTT.

V and J are TRBV6-5 and TRBJ2-7; perhaps TRBD2 as D (5 bases). There are 13 residues in the CDR3. CDR1 and CDR2 from the germline V gene are MNHEY and SVGAGI. Trimming removed 6 bases from V and 2 bases from J, with 11 bases in between. The CDR3 coding sequence is TGTGCCAGCAGCCTATCCGGGGCCTACGAGCAGTACTTC. Its protein is CASSLSGAYEQYF.

The V gene is TRBV24-1, the J gene TRBJ2-3; 9 nucleotides line up with TRBD2. CDR1 and CDR2 from the germline V gene are KGHDR and SFDVKD. Trimming took 5 bases from V and 4 from J; bases not matched to a gene: 9. CDR3 length equals 16 residues. The CDR3 DNA is TGTGCCACCAGTGCCCCGGCTAGCGGGACCCCAGATACGCAGTATTTT. Encoded protein: CATSAPASGTPDTQYF.